This T cell receptor beta chain was recovered during a study of blood T cells in healthy people across ages. Study findings and constraints: Naive T cell percentage showed a strong correlation with TCR beta diversity.

Remarks on this clonotype: What it binds is unknown.

The V segment lost 9 bases and the J segment 1 base; nucleotides outside the gene matches: 3. The germline V gene encodes CDR1 MGHDK and CDR2 SYGVNS. CDR3 size: 12 residues. Each sample provided at least 5.5 micrograms of extracted total RNA. PCR was performed a second time for about 7 to 11 cycles using a sample-barcoded 5' primer and a J-beta primer mix. TCRdb analysed the 5' RACE reads with MiXCR anew, one entry per CDR3 protein. The sample holds 650,000 to 900,000 distinct CDR3 sequences; around 62% are singletons and the top ten take 28%. This sequence joins TRBV25-1 and TRBJ2-7; 7 nucleotides align to TRBD1. This sequence was found in a man aged 25-45 years in good health. Sequenced: blood. CDR3 nucleotides: TGTGCCAGTCAGGGGGTTTCCTACGAGCAGTACTTC. It encodes CASQGVSYEQYF.